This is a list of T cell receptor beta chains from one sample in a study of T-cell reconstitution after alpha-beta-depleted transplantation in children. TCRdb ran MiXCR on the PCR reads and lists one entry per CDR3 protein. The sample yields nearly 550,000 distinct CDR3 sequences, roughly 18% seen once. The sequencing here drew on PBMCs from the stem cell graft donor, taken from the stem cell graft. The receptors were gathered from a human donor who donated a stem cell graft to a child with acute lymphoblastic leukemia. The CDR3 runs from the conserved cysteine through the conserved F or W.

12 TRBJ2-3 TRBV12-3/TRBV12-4 CASGSSTDTQYF
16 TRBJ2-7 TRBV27 CASSPLGGQGSYEQYF
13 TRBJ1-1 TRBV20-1 CSARVDLYTEAFF
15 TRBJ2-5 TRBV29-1 CSVEGGAKVQETQYF
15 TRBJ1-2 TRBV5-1 CASSPGTVRSYGYTF
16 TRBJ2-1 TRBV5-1 CASSSRGTSGYNEQFF
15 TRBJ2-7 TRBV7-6 CASSLTSGAYDEQYF
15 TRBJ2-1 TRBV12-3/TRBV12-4 CASSRTGGTYNEQFF
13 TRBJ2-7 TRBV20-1 CSARDRGAYEQYF
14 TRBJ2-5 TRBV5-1 CASRQDRVRETQYF
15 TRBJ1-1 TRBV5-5 CASSPMTGVNTEAFF
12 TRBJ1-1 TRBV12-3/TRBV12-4 CASSPGFTEAFF
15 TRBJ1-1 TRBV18 CASSLLRGGHTEAFF
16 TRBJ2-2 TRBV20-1 CSAREGSVSNTGELFF
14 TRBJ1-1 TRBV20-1 CSAQEGTANTEAFF
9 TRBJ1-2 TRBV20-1 CREPWGYTF
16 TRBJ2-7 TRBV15 CATSRGYEAPGYEQYF
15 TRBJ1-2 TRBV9 CASSVVDRERYGYTF
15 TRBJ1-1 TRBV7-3 CASSFNSLERAEAFF
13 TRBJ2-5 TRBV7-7 CASSFGSLETQYF
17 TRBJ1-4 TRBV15 CATSGTGQGARSEKLFF
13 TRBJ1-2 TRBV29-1 CSVEATENYGYTF
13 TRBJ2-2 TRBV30 CAWSAGNPGELFF
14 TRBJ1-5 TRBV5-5 CASSLVDTAGAQHF
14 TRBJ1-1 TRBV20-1 CSARSLGGYTEAFF
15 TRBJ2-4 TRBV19 CASSIRLESKNIQYF
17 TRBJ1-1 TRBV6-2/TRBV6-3 CASSTGTHSIMNTEAFF
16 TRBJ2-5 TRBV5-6 CASSYLFAVAGETQYF
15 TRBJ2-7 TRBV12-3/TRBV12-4 CASSSSSGRFSQQYF
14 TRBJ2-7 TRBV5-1 CASSLEGGTYEQYF
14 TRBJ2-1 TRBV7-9 CASSLRREGNEQFF
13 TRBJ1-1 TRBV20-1 CSAREQGLREAFF
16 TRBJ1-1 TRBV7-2 CASRRVFTAPGAEAFF
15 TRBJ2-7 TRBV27 CASSYGRGLSYEQYF
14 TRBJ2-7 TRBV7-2 CASSLVTSGYEQYF
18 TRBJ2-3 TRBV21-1 CASSPKVAGNVFTDTQYF
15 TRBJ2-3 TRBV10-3 CAIRRTETSTDTQYF
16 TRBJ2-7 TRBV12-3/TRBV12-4 CASSLVEREGLYVQYF
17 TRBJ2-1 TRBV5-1 CASSPRLVVTLYNEQFF
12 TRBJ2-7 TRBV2 CASEDRGSEQYF
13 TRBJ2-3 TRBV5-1 CASRLAGEDAQYF
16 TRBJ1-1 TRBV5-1 CASSSGQGGLNTEAFF
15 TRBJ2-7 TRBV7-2 CASSLGRHSPYEQYF
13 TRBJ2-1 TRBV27 CASRALGSSPQFF
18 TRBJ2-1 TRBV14 CASSHEPLGLAGDNEQFF